Below, 13 T cell receptor beta chains from the same sample are listed, as sequenced in a study of CD8 T cells in ankylosing spondylitis (dated by TCRdb to about 2017). Libraries came from 5' RACE. The instrument was an Illumina HiSeq 2500. TCRdb applied fastp at Q25 and MiXCR to the public reads, then kept only in-frame beta chains. All rows with the same CDR3 protein become a single entry with the most common DNA and genes. For this sample there are about 36,000 distinct CDR3 sequences; around 6.2% appear just once. Clones ranked in the top ten supply approximately 12% of the sample. The sample taken for sequencing was blood, either unsorted or a sorted T cell fraction (not recorded which). These receptors all stem from a male donor with ankylosing spondylitis or in good health (not recorded which).

There are many counts of this clonotype. J is TRBJ2-3 and V is TRBV20-1; D remains unclear. Trimming shortened V by 3 bases and J by 6 bases, and 10 bases separated the two germline ends. CDR3 length: 12 amino acids. Germline loops: CDR1 DFQATT, CDR2 SNEGSKA (reference sequence). CDR3 DNA sequence: TGCAGTGCTAGGGCCCCGCGGGATACGCAGTATTTT. This sequence encodes CSARAPRDTQYF.

This clonotype was counted a few times. This chain uses TRBV23-1 with TRBJ2-7; 10 bases are shared with TRBD1. TRBV23-1 is labeled an ORF, and its function is uncertain. V shed 6 bases and J 5 bases; nucleotides not matched to a gene: 4. This CDR3 has 13 residues. The CDR3 spells CASRDRGSDEQYF. CDR3 in DNA: TGCGCCAGCAGGGACAGGGGGTCTGACGAGCAGTACTTC.

This clonotype appeared many times. The chain links TRBV12-3 or TRBV12-4 to TRBJ1-2; possible D gene TRBD1, 6 bases. Between the trimmed V and J ends, which lost 2 bases and 7 bases, there was a span of 11 bases. The CDR3 contains 13 residues. The CDR3 loop is CASSLTGLAGYTF. CDR3 DNA: TGTGCCAGCAGTTTAACAGGGTTAGCTGGCTACACCTTC.

This clonotype was recorded at least ten times. The chain uses TRBV7-2 and TRBJ2-5, with 8 bases matching TRBD1. The germline V gene encodes CDR1 SGHTA and CDR2 FQGNSA. The CDR3 spans 14 residues. Trimming took 4 bases from V and 4 from J; bases not matched to a gene: 5. Here the CDR3 reads CASSSRQGRETQYF. The CDR3 DNA is TGTGCCAGCAGCTCCCGACAGGGGAGAGAGACCCAGTACTTC.

The table lists this clonotype with many counts. The CDR3: CASSPGTGVGRNTEAFF. In nucleotides, the CDR3 is TGCGCCAGCAGCCCTGGGACAGGGGTGGGTAGGAACACTGAAGCTTTCTTT. The genes are TRBV5-1 and TRBJ1-1; 10 bases agree with TRBD1. Germline loops: CDR1 SGHRS, CDR2 YFSETQ. The CDR3 loop spans 17 amino acids. The V segment lost 4 bases and the J segment 1 base; nucleotides outside the gene matches: 10.

Ten or more counts support this clonotype. The V gene is TRBV18, the J gene TRBJ2-3; 8 nucleotides agree with TRBD1. The CDR3 covers 15 residues. Germline V gene lookup returns CDR1 KGHSH and CDR2 LQKENI. Trimming at V came to 6 bases and at J to 3 bases, leaving 8 bases not matched to a gene. The CDR3 nucleotides are TGTGCCAGCTCTCCTAGCGACAGGGGAACAGATACGCAGTATTTT. Its translation: CASSPSDRGTDTQYF. Using reference TRBV18 and TRBJ2-3 for the parts outside the CDR3, the full variable domain is NAGVMQNPRHLVRRRGQEARLRCSPMKGHSHVYWYRQLPEEGLKFMVYLQKENIIDESGMPKERFSAEFPKEGPSILRIQQVVRGDSAAYFCASSPSDRGTDTQYFGPGTRLTVL.

This clonotype occurred many times. The rearrangement uses TRBV6-1 and TRBJ1-4; maybe TRBD1 (5 bases). CDR3 length equals 14 residues. Germline CDR1 and CDR2: MNHNS and SASEGT. V lost 8 bases, J lost 1 base, and 11 bases lay in between. CDR3 loop: CASVNRLTNEKLFF. In DNA, the CDR3 is TGTGCCAGCGTCAACAGGCTAACTAATGAAAAACTGTTTTTT.

The sample holds many counts of this clonotype. The chain recombines TRBV20-1 with TRBJ2-7; 9 nucleotides align to TRBD1. V shed 7 bases and J 3 bases; nucleotides not matched to a gene: 4. The CDR3 runs 12 residues. Looked up from germline, CDR1 is DFQATT and CDR2 is SNEGSKA (reference sequence). The CDR3 protein is CSVGDRVYEQYF. CDR3 DNA: TGCAGTGTCGGGGACAGGGTCTACGAGCAGTACTTC.

As regards this clonotype: This may come from a read error, since a much larger clone is one base off. The chain recombines TRBV7-6 with TRBJ2-7; TRBD2 matches 8 bases. The V gene end was trimmed by 0 bases and the J gene end by 6 bases; junction bases not matched to a gene: 4. This CDR3 has 14 residues. CDR1 is SGHVS, CDR2 FNYEAQ, per germline. In DNA form, the CDR3 reads TGTGCCAGCAGCTTAGCCGGGGGGGGTATCGAGCAGTACTTC. It encodes CASSLAGGGIEQYF.

Note on this clonotype: A much larger clone is a single base away; this may be a read error. The rearrangement links TRBV3-1 to TRBJ2-7, with D maybe TRBD1 (5 bases). CDR3 length: 20 amino acids. Per germline, CDR1 LGHDT and CDR2 YNNKEL (reference sequence). DNA of the CDR3: TGTACCAGCAGCCAAGATGTCGAGACAGAAAGTCCGACCATCTCCTACGAGCAGTACTTC. It codes for CTSSQDVETESPTISYEQYF.

There are many counts of this clonotype. The rearrangement links TRBV24-1 to TRBJ2-2, with D perhaps TRBD2 (5 bases). The length of the CDR3 is 14 residues. Trimming removed 4 bases from V and 3 bases from J, with 8 bases in between. Per germline, CDR1 KGHDR and CDR2 SFDVKD. CDR3 amino acids: CATSDMDYTGELFF. The CDR3 DNA follows: TGTGCCACCAGTGACATGGACTACACCGGGGAGCTGTTTTTT.

In this sample, this clonotype turned up many times. The chain combines TRBV3-1 with TRBJ1-2; D is unresolved. Germline CDR1 and CDR2: LGHDT and YNNKEL (reference sequence). This CDR3 comprises 13 residues. V was shortened by 0 bases and J by 8 bases, with 10 bases between the two germline ends. The CDR3 is CASSQDLSRGYTF. DNA of the CDR3: TGTGCCAGCAGCCAAGATCTTTCGCGGGGCTACACCTTC.

This clonotype was counted ten times or more. This chain uses TRBV5-1 with TRBJ2-5; D gene ambiguous. This CDR3 is 15 amino acids long. V lost 1 base and J lost 0, with 10 bases in between. Germline assignment: CDR1 SGHRS and CDR2 YFSETQ. CDR3 in DNA: TGCGCCAGCAGCTTGAATCGAGGATACCAAGAGACCCAGTACTTC. Its protein product is CASSLNRGYQETQYF.